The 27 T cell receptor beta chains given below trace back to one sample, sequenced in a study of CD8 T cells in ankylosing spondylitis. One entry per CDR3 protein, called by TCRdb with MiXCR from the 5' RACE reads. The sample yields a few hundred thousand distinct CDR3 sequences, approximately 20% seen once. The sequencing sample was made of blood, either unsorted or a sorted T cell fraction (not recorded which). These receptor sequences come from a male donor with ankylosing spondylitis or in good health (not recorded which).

The CDR3 region is CASSSDRPTNEKLFF. The CDR3 nucleotides are TGTGCCAGCAGCTCCGACAGGCCAACTAATGAAAAACTGTTTTTT. The chain joins TRBV11-2 to TRBJ1-4; a possible D gene is TRBD1 (6 bases). CDR1 and CDR2 from the germline V gene are SGHAT and FQNNGV. V lost 4 bases, J lost 0 bases, and 9 bases lay in between. The CDR3 is 15 amino acids. Full variable domain (rest looked up from reference TRBV11-2 and TRBJ1-4): EAGVAQSPRYKIIEKRQSVAFWCNPISGHATLYWYQQILGQGPKLLIQFQNNGVVDDSQLPKDRFSAERLKGVDSTLKIQPAKLEDSAVYLCASSSDRPTNEKLFFGSGTQLSVL.

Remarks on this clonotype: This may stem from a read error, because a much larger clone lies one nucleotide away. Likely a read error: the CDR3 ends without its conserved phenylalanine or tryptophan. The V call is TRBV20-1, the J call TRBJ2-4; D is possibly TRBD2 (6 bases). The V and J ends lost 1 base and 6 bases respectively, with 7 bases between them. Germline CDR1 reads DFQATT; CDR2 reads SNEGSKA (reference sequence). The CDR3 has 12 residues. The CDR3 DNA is TGCAGTGCTAGAGGTAGCGGAAACATTCAGTACCTC. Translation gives CSARGSGNIQYL.

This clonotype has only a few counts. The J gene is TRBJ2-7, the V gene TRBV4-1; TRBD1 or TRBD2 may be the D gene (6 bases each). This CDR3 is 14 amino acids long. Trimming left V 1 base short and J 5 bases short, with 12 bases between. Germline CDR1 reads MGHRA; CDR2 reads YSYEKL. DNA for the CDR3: TGCGCCAGCAGCCAAGTGTCGGGGGCGGACGAGCAGTACGTC. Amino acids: CASSQVSGADEQYV.

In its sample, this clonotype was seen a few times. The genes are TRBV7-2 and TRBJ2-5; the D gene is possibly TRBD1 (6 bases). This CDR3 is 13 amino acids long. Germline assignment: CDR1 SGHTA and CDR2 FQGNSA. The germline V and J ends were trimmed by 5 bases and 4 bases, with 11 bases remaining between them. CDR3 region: CASSNRARETQYF. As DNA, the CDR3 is TGTGCCAGCAGCAACAGGGCACGAGAGACCCAGTACTTC.

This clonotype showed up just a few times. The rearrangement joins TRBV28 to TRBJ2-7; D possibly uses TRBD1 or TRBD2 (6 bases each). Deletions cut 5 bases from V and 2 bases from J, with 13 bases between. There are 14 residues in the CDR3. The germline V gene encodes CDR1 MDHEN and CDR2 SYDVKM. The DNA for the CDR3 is TGTGCCAGCAGTCCGGGGGACACCCCCTACGAGCAGTACGTC. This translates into CASSPGDTPYEQYV.

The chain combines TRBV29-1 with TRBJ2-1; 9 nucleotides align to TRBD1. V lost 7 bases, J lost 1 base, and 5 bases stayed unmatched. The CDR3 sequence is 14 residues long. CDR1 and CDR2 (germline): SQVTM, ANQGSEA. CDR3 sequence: CSAQGTGSYNEQFF. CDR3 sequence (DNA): TGCAGCGCTCAAGGGACAGGGTCCTACAATGAGCAGTTCTTC.

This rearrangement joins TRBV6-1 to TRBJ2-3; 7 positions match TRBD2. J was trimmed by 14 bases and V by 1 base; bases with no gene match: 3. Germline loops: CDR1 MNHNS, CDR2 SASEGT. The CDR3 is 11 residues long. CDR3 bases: TGTGCCAGCAGTGAAGGGACTAGTGTGTATTTT. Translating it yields CASSEGTSVYF.

CDR3 protein: CASSIGLGTEDEQFF. The CDR3 nucleotides are TGTGCCAGCAGTATTGGCTTGGGGACCGAGGATGAGCAGTTCTTC. The gene calls are TRBV5-6 and TRBJ2-1; D might be TRBD1 or TRBD2, each matching 5 bases. V was trimmed by 5 bases and J by 8 bases, leaving 20 bases between them. In germline, CDR1 is SGHDT, CDR2 YYEEEE. The CDR3 loop spans 15 amino acids.

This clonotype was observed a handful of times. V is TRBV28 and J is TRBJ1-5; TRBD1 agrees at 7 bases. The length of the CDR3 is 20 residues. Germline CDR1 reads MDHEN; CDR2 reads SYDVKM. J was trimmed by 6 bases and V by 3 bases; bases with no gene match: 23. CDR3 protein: CASSFLGKGQGGSWGQPQHF. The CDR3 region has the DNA TGTGCCAGCAGTTTTTTAGGCAAGGGGCAGGGGGGGAGTTGGGGTCAGCCCCAGCATTTT.

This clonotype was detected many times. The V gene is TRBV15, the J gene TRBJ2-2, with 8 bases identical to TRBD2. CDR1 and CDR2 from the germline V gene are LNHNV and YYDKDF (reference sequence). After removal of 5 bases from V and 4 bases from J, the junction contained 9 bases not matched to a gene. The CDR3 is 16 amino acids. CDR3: CATSPTGGRGTGELFF. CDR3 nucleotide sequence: TGTGCCACCAGCCCCACGGGGGGGCGAGGCACCGGGGAGCTGTTTTTT. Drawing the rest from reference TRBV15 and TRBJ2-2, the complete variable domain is DAMVIQNPRYQVTQFGKPVTLSCSQTLNHNVMYWYQQKSSQAPKLLFHYYDKDFNNEADTPDNFQSRRPNTSFCFLDIRSPGLGDTAMYLCATSPTGGRGTGELFFGEGSRLTVL.

CDR3 coding DNA: TGTGCCACCAATAGGACTAGCGGGGGGCCATTCTCCTACGAGCAGTACGTC. Residues: CATNRTSGGPFSYEQYV. This chain uses TRBV24-1 with TRBJ2-7, with 14 bases lining up with TRBD2. The germline gives CDR1 KGHDR, CDR2 SFDVKD. CDR3 size: 17 residues. Germline trimming cut 8 bases from V and 0 bases from J; bases unmatched to any gene: 8.

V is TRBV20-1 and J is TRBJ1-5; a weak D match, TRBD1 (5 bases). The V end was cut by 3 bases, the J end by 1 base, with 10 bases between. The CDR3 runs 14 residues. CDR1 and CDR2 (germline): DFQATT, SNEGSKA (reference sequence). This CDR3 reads CSARRGLSNQPQHF. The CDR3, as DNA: TGCAGTGCTAGGAGGGGTCTGAGCAATCAGCCCCAGCATTTT.

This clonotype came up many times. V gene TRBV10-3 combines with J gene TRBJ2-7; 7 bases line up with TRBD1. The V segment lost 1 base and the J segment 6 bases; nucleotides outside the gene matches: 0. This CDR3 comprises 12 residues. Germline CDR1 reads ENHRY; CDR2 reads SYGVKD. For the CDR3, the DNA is TGTGCCATCAGTGAGTACAGGGGCGAGCAGTACGTC. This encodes CAISEYRGEQYV.

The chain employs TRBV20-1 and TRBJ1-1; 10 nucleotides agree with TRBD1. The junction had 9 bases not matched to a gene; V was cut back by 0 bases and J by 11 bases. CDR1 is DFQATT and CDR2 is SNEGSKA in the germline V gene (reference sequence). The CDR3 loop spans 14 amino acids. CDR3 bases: TGCAGTGCTAGAGAACCGGGACAGGGGAAGGGGGCTTTCTTT. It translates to CSAREPGQGKGAFF.

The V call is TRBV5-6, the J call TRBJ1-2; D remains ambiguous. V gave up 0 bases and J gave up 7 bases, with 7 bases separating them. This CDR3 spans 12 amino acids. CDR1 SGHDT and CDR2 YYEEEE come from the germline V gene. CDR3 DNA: TGTGCCAGCAGCTTGGTTGGGTTTGGCTACACCTTC. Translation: CASSLVGFGYTF.

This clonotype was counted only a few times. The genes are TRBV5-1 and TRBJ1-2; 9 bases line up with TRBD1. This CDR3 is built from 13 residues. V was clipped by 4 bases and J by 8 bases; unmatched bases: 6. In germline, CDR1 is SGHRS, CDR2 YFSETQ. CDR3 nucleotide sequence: TGCGCCAGCAGCCTTAGGACAGGGGACGGCTACACCTTC. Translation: CASSLRTGDGYTF.

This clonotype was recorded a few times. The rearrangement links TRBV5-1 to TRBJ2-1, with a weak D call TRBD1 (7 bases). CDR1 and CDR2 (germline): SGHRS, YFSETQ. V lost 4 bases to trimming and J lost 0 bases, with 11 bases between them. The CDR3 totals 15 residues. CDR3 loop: CASSRQGGSYNEQFF. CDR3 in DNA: TGCGCCAGCAGCCGGCAGGGGGGCTCCTACAATGAGCAGTTCTTC.

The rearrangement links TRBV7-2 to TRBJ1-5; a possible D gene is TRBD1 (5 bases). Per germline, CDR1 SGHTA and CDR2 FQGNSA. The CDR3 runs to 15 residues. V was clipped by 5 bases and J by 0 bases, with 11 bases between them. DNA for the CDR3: TGTGCCAGCAGCGCCGGGGGGGTTAGCAATCAGCCCCAGCATTTT. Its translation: CASSAGGVSNQPQHF.

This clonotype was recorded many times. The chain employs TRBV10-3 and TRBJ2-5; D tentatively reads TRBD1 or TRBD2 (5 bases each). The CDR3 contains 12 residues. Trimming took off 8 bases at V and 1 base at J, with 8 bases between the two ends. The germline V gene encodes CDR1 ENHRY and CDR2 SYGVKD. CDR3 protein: CAIGTAQETQYF. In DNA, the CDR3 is TGTGCCATCGGGACGGCCCAAGAGACCCAGTACTTC.

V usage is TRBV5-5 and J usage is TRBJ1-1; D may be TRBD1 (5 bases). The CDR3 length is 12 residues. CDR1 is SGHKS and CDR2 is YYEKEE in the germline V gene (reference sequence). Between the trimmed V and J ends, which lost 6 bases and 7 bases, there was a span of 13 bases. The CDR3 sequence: CASTLGVGEAFF. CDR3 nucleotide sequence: TGTGCCAGCACTCTGGGGGTGGGTGAAGCTTTCTTT.

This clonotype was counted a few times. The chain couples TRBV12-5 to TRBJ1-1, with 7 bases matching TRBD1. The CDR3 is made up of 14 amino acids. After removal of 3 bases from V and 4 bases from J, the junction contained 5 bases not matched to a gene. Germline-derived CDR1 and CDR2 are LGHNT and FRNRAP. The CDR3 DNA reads TGTGCTAGTGGTTTCACAGGGGTGGGCACTGAAGCTTTCTTT. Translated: CASGFTGVGTEAFF. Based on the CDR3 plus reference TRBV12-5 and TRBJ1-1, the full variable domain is DARVTQTPRHKVTEMGQEVTMRCQPILGHNTVFWYRQTMMQGLELLAYFRNRAPLDDSGMPKDRFSAEMPDATLATLKIQPSEPRDSAVYFCASGFTGVGTEAFFGQGTRLTVV.

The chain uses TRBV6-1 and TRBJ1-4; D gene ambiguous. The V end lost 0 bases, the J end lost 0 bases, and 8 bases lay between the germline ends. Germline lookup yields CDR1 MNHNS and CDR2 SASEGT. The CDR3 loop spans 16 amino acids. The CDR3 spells CASSEAAKTTNEKLFF. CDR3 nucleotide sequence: TGTGCCAGCAGTGAAGCGGCGAAGACAACTAATGAAAAACTGTTTTTT.

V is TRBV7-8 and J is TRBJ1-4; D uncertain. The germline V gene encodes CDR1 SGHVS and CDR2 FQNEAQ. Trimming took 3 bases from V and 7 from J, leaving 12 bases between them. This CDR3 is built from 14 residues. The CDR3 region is CASSLRDLGEKLFF. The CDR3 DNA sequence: TGTGCCAGCAGCTTGCGGGATTTGGGTGAAAAACTGTTTTTT.

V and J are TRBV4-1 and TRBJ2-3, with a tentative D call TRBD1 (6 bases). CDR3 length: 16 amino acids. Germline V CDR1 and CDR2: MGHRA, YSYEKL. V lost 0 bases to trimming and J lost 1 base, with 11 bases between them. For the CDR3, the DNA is TGCGCCAGCAGCCAAGAGTTGGCAGGGGGCACAGATACGCAGTATTTT. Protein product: CASSQELAGGTDTQYF.

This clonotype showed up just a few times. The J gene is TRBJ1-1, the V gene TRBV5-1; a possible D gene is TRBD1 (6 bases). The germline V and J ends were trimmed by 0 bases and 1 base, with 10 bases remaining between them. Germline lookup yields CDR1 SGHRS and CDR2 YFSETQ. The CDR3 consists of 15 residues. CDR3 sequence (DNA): TGCGCCAGCAGCTTGGCGGGACAACCGAACACTGAAGCTTTCTTT. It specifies CASSLAGQPNTEAFF. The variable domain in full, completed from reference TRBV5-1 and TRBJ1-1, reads KAGVTQTPRYLIKTRGQQVTLSCSPISGHRSVSWYQQTPGQGLQFLFEYFSETQRNKGNFPGRFSGRQFSNSRSEMNVSTLELGDSALYLCASSLAGQPNTEAFFGQGTRLTVV.

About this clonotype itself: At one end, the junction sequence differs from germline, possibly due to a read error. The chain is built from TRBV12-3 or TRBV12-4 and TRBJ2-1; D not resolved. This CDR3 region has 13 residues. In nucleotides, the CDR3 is TGTGCCAGCAGTTTAGTGGAGAACAATGTGCAGTTCTTC. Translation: CASSLVENNVQFF.

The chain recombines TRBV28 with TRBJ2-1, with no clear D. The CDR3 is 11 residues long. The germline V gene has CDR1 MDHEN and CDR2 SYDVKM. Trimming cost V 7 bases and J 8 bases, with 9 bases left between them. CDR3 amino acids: CASTVADEQFF. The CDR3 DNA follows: TGTGCCAGCACCGTTGCCGATGAGCAGTTCTTC.